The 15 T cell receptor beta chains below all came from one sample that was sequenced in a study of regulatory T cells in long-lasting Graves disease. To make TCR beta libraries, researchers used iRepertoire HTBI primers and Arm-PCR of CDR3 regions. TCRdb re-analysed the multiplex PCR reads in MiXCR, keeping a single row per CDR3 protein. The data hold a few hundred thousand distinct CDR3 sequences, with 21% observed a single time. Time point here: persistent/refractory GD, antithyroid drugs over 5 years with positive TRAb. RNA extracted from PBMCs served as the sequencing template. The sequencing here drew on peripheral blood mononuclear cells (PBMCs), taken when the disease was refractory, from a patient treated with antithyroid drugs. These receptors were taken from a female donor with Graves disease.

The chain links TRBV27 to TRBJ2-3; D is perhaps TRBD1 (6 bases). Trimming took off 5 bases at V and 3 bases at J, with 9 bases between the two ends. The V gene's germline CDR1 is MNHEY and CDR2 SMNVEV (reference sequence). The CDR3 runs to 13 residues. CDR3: CASSTTGTDTQYF. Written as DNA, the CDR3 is TGTGCCAGCAGTACAACAGGGACAGATACGCAGTATTTT.

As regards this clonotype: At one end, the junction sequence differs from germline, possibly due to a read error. The CDR3 region has the DNA TGTGCCGGCTCACCTGCGGGGCAGCAGGGAAACACCATATATTTT. Translation: CAGSPAGQQGNTIYF. V usage is TRBV18 and J usage is TRBJ1-3, with a tentative D call TRBD1 (5 bases). The CDR3 has 15 residues. Germline V gives CDR1 KGHSH, CDR2 LQKENI.

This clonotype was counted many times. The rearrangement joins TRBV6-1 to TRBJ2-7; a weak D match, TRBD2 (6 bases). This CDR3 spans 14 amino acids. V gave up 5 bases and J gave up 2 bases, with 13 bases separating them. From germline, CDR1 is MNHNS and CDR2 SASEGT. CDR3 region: CASSRPGLTYEQYF. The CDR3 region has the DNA TGTGCCAGCAGTAGACCGGGACTCACCTACGAGCAGTACTTC.

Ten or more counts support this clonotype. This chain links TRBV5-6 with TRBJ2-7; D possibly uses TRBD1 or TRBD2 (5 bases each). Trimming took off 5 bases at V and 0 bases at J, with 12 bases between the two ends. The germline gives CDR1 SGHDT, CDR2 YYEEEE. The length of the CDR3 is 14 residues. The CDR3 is CASSFAGSSYEQYF. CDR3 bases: TGTGCCAGCAGTTTTGCAGGGAGCTCCTACGAGCAGTACTTC.

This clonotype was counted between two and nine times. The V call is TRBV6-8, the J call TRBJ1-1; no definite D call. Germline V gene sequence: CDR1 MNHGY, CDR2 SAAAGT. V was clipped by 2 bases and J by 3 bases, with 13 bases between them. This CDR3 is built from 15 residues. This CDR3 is CASSYTQWLDTEAFF. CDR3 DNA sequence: TGTGCCAGCAGTTACACCCAGTGGCTGGACACTGAAGCTTTCTTT.

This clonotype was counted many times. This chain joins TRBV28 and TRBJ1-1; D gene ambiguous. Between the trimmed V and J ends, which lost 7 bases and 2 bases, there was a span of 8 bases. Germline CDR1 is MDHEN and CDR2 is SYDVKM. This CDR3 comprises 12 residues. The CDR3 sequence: CASKPGNTEAFF. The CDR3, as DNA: TGTGCCAGCAAGCCGGGTAACACTGAAGCTTTCTTT.

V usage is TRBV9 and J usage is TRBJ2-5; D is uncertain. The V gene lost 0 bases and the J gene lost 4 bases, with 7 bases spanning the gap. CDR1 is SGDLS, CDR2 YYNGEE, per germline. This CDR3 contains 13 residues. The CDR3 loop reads CASSVGSVETQYF. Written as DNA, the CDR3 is TGTGCCAGCAGCGTAGGGTCGGTAGAGACCCAGTACTTC.

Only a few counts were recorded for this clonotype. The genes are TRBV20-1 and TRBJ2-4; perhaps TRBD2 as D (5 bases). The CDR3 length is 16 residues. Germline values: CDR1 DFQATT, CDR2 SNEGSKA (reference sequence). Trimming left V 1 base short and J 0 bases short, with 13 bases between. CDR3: CSARGALDLAKNIQYF. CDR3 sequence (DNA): TGCAGTGCTAGAGGAGCATTGGACTTAGCCAAAAACATTCAGTACTTC.

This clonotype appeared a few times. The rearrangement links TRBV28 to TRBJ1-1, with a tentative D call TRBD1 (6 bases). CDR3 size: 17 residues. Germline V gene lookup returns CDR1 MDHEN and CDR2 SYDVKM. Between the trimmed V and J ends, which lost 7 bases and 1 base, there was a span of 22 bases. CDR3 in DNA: TGTGCCAGCACCCTCAGCGCGAGGGGGTGGCCGAACACTGAAGCTTTCTTT. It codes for CASTLSARGWPNTEAFF.

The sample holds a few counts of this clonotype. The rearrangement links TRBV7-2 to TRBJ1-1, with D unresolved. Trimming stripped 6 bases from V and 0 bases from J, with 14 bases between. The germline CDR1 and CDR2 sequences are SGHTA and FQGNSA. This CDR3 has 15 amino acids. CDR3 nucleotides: TGTGCCAGCAGACCGAAAGGACGGATGAACACTGAAGCTTTCTTT. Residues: CASRPKGRMNTEAFF. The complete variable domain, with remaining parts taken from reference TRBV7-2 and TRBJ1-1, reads GAGVSQSPSNKVTEKGKDVELRCDPISGHTALYWYRQSLGQGLEFLIYFQGNSAPDKSGLPSDRFSAERTGGSVSTLTIQRTQQEDSAVYLCASRPKGRMNTEAFFGQGTRLTVV.

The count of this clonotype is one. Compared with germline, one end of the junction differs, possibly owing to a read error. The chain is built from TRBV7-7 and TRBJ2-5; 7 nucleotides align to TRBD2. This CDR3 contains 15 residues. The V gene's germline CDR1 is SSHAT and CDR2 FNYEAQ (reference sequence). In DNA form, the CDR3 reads TGTGCTAGCAGCCAAGGGACTATGCTCCAAGAGACCCAGTACTTC. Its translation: CASSQGTMLQETQYF.

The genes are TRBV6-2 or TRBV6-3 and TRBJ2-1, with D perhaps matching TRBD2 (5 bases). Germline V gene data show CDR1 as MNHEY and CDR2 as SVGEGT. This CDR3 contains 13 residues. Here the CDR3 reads CTISAVWDNEQFF. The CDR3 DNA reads TGTACCATCTCAGCGGTGTGGGACAATGAGCAGTTCTTC.

In DNA form, the CDR3 reads TGTGCCAGCAGTTACTCCTCGACACGCCATCAGCCCCAGCATTTT. Amino acids: CASSYSSTRHQPQHF. The chain uses TRBV6-5 and TRBJ1-5; D remains ambiguous. Deletions cut 0 bases from V and 5 bases from J, with 11 bases between. Germline CDR1 is MNHEY and CDR2 is SVGAGI. The CDR3 is made up of 15 amino acids.

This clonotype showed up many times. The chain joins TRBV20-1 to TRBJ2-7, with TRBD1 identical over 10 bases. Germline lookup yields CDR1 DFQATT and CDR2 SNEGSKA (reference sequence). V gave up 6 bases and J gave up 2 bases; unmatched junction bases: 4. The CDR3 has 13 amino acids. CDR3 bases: TGCAGTGCAAGGGACAGGGGCACCTACGAGCAGTACTTC. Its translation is CSARDRGTYEQYF.

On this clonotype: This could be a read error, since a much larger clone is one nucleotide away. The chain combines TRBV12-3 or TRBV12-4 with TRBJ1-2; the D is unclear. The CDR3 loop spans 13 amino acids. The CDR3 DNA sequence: TGTGCCAGCAGTTTCGGTGTCGACTATGACTACACCTTC. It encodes CASSFGVDYDYTF.